This T cell receptor beta chain was captured in a study of spatial heterogeneity in lung cancer. As for the study in general: Each time, sequencing found more beta-chain sequences than alpha-chain sequences. Every unique TCR and UMI combination, on average, appeared more than ten times in raw reads.

Time point here: sample taken at primary tumor resection. Whole RNA was taken from tumor, nontumor lung or frozen PBMC; it was then sequenced unsorted. Untreated early-stage non-small cell lung cancer patients, roughly 72 in total, were the donors. TCRdb reprocessed the 5' RACE reads via MiXCR and lists one record per CDR3 protein. The data contain 20,000 to 25,000 distinct CDR3 sequences, about 5% of them seen just once; the ten biggest clones take up less than 35%. In this sample, this clonotype turned up a few times. Per germline, CDR1 SGDLS and CDR2 YYNGEE. The V end was cut by 2 bases, the J end by 8 bases, with 11 bases between. This CDR3 region has 14 residues.

The sequence came from a male donor with early-stage non-small cell lung cancer. Sequences were derived from PBMCs, sampled at surgery. J is TRBJ1-6 and V is TRBV9; no clear D. In nucleotides, the CDR3 is TGTGCCAGCAGCGTGGGAAGAGCGGATTCACCCCTCCACTTT. As protein: CASSVGRADSPLHF. Supplemented by reference TRBV9 and TRBJ1-6, the full variable domain reads DSGVTQTPKHLITATGQRVTLRCSPRSGDLSVYWYQQSLDQGLQFLIQYYNGEERAKGNILERFSAQQFPDLHSELNLSSLELGDSALYFCASSVGRADSPLHFGNGTRLTVT.